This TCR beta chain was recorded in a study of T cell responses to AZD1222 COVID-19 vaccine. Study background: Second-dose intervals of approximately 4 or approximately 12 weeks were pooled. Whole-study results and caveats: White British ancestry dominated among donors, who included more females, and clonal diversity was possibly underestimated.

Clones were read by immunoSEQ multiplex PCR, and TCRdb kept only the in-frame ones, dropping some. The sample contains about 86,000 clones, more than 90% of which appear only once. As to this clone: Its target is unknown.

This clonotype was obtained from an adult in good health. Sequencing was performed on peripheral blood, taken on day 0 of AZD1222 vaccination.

The CDR3 nucleotides read TGTGCCTGGAGCCAGTGGGGTTACTACAATGAGCAGTTCTTC. As protein: CAWSQWGYYNEQFF. V gene TRBV30 combines with J gene TRBJ2-1; D is uncertain. Trimming took off 3 bases at V and 3 bases at J, with 12 bases between the two ends. Germline V gene sequence: CDR1 GTSNPN, CDR2 SVGIG (reference sequence). The CDR3 has 14 amino acids.